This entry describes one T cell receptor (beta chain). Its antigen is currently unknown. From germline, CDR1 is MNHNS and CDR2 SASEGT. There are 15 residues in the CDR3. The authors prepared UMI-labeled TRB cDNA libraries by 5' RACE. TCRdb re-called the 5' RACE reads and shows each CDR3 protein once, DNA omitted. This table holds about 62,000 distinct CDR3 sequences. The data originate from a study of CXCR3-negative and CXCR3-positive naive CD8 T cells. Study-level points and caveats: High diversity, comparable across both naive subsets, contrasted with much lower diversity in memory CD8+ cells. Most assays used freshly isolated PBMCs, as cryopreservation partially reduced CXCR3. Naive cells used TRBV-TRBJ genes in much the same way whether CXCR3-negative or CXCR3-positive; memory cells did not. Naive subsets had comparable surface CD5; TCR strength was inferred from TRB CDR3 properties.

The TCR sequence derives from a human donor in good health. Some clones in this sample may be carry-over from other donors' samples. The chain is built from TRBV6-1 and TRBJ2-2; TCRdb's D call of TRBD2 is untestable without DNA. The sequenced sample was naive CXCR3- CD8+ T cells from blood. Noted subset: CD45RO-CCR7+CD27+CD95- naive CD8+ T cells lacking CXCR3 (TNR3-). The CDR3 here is CASKAGGPDTGELFF.